This is a list of T cell receptor beta chains from one sample in a study of cytomegalovirus exposure and HLA in healthy donors. Using immunoSEQ multiplex PCR, the repertoire was profiled, and TCRdb retains in-frame clones only, with some absent. The sample has some 120,000 clones; 55% to 75% are singletons. The sample comprised PBMCs. The receptor source for this set is a man aged 25 to 45 in good health and CMV-seropositive. The CDR3 runs from the conserved cysteine through the conserved F or W. The D gene is left open where the match is weak. Size tells how often a clone was seen (once, few, many) or the class of an expanded clone, and some rows leave it out.

NA | TRBJ1-1 | TRBV6-5 | NA | CASSYIRDFEAFF | TGTGCCAGCAGTTACATACGGGACTTTGAAGCTTTCTTT
NA | TRBJ1-6 | TRBV30 | NA | CAWSLLQGWDSPLHF | TGTGCCTGGAGTCTATTACAGGGATGGGATTCACCCCTCCACTTT
NA | TRBJ2-2 | TRBV27 | NA | CASSLTSSAGELFF | TGTGCCAGCAGTTTGACTAGTTCTGCCGGGGAGCTGTTTTTT
NA | TRBJ1-2 | TRBV11-1 | NA | CASSLTASPIYGYTF | TGTGCCAGCAGCTTAACTGCTTCTCCCATCTATGGCTACACCTTC
NA | TRBJ1-1 | TRBV9 | NA | CASSPPAGSQAFF | TGTGCCAGCAGCCCCCCGGCGGGGTCACAAGCTTTCTTT
NA | TRBJ1-4 | TRBV13 | TRBD1 | CASSQGGIREKLFF | TGTGCCAGCAGCCAAGGGGGCATTCGGGAAAAACTGTTTTTT
NA | TRBJ1-1 | TRBV7-9 | NA | CASSLDMRVGYMNTEAFF | TGTGCCAGCAGCTTGGATATGAGGGTTGGATATATGAACACTGAAGCTTTCTTT
NA | TRBJ2-1 | TRBV4-3 | TRBD2 | CASSQDPGRANEQFF | TGCGCCAGCAGCCAAGATCCCGGGAGGGCCAATGAGCAGTTCTTC
once | TRBJ2-7 | TRBV5-1 | TRBD1 | CASSFGTGASYEQYF | TGCGCCAGCAGCTTTGGGACAGGGGCGTCCTACGAGCAGTACTTC
NA | TRBJ1-1 | TRBV6-5 | NA | CASAVGAWGTEAFF | TGTGCCAGCGCAGTTGGGGCTTGGGGCACTGAAGCTTTCTTT
NA | TRBJ2-1 | TRBV7-3 | TRBD2 | CASSRTSNEQFF | TGTGCCAGCAGCCGGACTAGCAATGAGCAGTTCTTC
NA | TRBJ2-7 | TRBV14 | NA | CASSPRTTRTEQYF | TGTGCCAGCAGCCCGAGGACTACTCGGACCGAGCAGTACTTC
NA | TRBJ2-2 | TRBV5-4 | TRBD1 | CASSSGTGTKLFF | TGTGCCAGCAGTTCCGGGACAGGGACGAAGCTGTTTTTT
NA | TRBJ2-7 | TRBV28 | NA | CASSATGVGSYEQYF | TGTGCCAGCAGCGCGACAGGTGTTGGCTCCTACGAGCAGTACTTC
NA | TRBJ2-1 | TRBV18 | TRBD2 | CASSGTSGEGLTHNQQFF | TGTGCCAGCTCAGGGACTAGCGGGGAAGGACTCACACACAATCAGCAGTTCTTC